Here is one TCR beta chain with its context. Its cognate antigen has yet to be identified. It has no much larger one-base neighbor in the sample; base qualities were not kept. The germline V gene provides CDR1 MNHNS and CDR2 SASEGT. The CDR3 holds 14 amino acids from the cysteine to the phenylalanine. The CDR3 DNA has 42 bases and is translated from base 1. V trim: 8 bases; J trim: 3 bases; unmatched bases: 7. Receptor libraries were prepared by the immunoSEQ multiplex PCR assay. For most patients, genomic DNA was subjected to high-throughput TCR-beta CDR3 sequencing by Adaptive Biotechnologies. The published analysis was carried out like this. Adaptive's ImmunoSEQ software was the source of the TCR sequencing data for about 18 patients, while three other patients were processed with MiXCR and VDJtools. CDR3 nucleotide sequences shared between donor and recipient were removed because their origin could not be assigned. To be classed as alloreactive, a clone needed at least 2-fold expansion over unstimulated cells and a minimum CFSE-low frequency of 0.002% (template counts) or 0.001% (read counts). A clone was considered mappable if detected in the sequenced pre-transplant spleen, lymph node, or MLR CFSE-low populations of the donor or recipient. Cumulative frequency of alloreactive clones was calculated as a percentage of all sequences weighted by copy number. The clones in this table, taken by TCRdb from immuneACCESS, are in-frame only. Not every clone is retained; where verified, under half of the shortfall comes from an unresolved V gene, and the cause of the rest is unknown. V and J calls and clone size come straight from that table; D and trimming were deduced from the DNA. The sample table holds around 23,000 clones, of which approximately 83% were seen once. Around 0.91% of the sample comes from the top ten.

The sample originates from a study of graft-versus-host responses after intestinal transplantation (dated by TCRdb to the early 2020s). At the level of the whole study: Multivisceral, liver-intestinal, or isolated intestinal transplants were received by the recipients. Anti-thymocyte globulin induction was given to all recipients, followed by maintenance tacrolimus and steroids for approximately 3 years. Bulk TCR-beta CDR3 sequencing was used to track graft-versus-host and host-versus-graft alloreactive T cell clones in the graft, circulation and bone marrow after intestinal transplantation. To identify alloreactive clones, pre-transplant mixed lymphocyte reaction products were sequenced and compared with unstimulated pre-transplant donor and recipient T cells. Of the 20 to 25 intestinal transplant recipients enrolled in the cohort, one of whom was a retransplant, 3 patients without pretransplant specimens were excluded. A peak of at least 4% donor T cells among recipient peripheral blood mononuclear cells was the definition used for donor T cell macrochimerism. Instead of going to the commercial service, samples from a few later patients were sequenced in-house on an Illumina MiSeq and processed with MiXCR.

What the study reported, not specific to this receptor: GvH clones were found in recipient bone marrow, and some of the GvH clones appeared earlier in ileal mucosa or blood, which is consistent with an intestinal mucosal origin. The conclusions were limited by the relatively low number and heterogeneity of the intestinal transplant patients. In patients with donor T cell macrochimerism, the allografts had high GvH to HvG T cell clonal ratios. Peak levels of circulating GvH clones were associated with declines in HvG clones early after transplant.

Blood samples were collected up to 4 times in the first month after transplant and then at least monthly when available. The chain uses TRBV6-1 and TRBJ1-1; 9 bases in the junction line up with TRBD1. This receptor was identified in a human patient who received an intestinal transplant, so some T cells may come from the graft donor. The sample here was PBMCs, taken around 460 days after intestinal transplant. The base sequence is TGTGCCAGCCGGGGACAGGGATTGGACACTGAAGCTTTCTTT. This gives the protein CASRGQGLDTEAFF.